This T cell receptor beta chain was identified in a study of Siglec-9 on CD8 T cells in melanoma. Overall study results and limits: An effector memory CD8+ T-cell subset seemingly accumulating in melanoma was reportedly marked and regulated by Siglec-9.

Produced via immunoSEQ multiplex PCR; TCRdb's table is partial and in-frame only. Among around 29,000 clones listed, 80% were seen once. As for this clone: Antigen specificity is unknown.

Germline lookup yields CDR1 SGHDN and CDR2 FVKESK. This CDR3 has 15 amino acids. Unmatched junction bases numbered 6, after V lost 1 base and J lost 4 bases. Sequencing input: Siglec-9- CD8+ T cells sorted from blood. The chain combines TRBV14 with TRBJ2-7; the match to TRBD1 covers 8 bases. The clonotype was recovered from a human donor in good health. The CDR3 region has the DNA TGTGCCAGCAGCCAAGGACAGGGGACGTGGTACGAGCAGTACTTC. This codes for CASSQGQGTWYEQYF.